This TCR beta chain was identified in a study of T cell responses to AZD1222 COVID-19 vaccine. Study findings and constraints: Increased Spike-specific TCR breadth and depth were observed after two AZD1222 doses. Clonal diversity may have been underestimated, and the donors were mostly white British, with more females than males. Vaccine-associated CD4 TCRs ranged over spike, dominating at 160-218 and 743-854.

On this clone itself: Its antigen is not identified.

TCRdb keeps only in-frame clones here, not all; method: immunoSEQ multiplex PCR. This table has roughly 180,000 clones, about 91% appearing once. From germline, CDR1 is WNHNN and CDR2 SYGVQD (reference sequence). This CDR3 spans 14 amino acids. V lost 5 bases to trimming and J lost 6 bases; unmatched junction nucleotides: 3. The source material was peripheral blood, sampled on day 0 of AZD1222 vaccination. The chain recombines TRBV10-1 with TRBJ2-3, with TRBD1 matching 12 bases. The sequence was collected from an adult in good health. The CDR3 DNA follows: TGCGCCAGCAGTAGGGACAGGGGGCCTGATACGCAGTATTTT. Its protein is CASSRDRGPDTQYF.